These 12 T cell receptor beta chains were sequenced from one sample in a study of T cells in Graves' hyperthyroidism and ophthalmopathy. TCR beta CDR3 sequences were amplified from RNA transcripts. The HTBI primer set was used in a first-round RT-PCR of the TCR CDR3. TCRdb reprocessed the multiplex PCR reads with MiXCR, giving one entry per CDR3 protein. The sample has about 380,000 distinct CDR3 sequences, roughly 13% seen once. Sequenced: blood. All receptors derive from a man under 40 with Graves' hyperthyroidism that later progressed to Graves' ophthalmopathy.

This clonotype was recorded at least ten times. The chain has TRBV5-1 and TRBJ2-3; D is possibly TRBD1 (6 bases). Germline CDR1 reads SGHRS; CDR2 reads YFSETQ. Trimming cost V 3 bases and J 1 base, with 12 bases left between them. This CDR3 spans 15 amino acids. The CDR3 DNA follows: TGCGCCAGCAGCTACACAGGGCATGGCACAGATACGCAGTATTTT. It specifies CASSYTGHGTDTQYF.

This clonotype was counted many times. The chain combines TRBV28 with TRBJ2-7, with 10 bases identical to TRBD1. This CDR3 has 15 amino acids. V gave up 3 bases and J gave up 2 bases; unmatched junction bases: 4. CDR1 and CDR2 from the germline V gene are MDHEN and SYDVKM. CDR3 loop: CASSFWDRGPYEQYF. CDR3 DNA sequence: TGTGCCAGCAGTTTTTGGGACAGGGGCCCCTACGAGCAGTACTTC.

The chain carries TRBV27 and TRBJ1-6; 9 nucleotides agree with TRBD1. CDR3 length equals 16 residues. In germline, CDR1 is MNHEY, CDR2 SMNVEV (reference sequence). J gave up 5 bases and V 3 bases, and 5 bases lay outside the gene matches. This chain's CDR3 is CASSFWGDRDNSPLHF. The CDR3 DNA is TGTGCCAGCAGTTTTTGGGGGGACAGGGATAATTCACCCCTCCACTTT.

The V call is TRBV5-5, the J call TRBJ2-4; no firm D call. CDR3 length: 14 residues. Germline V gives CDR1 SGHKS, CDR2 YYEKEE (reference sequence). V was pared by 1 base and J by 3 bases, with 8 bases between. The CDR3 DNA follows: TGTGCCAGCAGCTTGTGGGGTGGCAAAAACATTCAGTACTTC. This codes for CASSLWGGKNIQYF.

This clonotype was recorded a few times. The DNA of the CDR3 is TGTGCCAGCAGTTCAGGCTACTTTGCCAATCAGCCCCAGCATTTT. It codes for CASSSGYFANQPQHF. The genes are TRBV6-1 and TRBJ1-5; no definite D call. This CDR3 has 15 residues. Trimming removed 5 bases from V and 3 bases from J, with 14 bases in between. Germline V CDR1 and CDR2: MNHNS, SASEGT.

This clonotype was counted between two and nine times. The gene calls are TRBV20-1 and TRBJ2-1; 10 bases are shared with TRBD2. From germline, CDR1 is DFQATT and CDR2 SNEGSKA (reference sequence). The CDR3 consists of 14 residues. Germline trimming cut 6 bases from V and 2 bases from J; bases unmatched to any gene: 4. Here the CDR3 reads CSALSGGTYNEQFF. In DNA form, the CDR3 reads TGCAGTGCCCTTAGCGGGGGGACCTACAATGAGCAGTTCTTC.

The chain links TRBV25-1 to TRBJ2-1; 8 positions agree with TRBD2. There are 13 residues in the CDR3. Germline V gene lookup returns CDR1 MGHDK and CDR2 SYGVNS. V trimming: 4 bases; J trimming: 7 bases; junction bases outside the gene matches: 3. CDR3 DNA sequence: TGTGCCAGCAGTGTGTCGGGGGGGAATGAGCAGTTCTTC. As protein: CASSVSGGNEQFF.

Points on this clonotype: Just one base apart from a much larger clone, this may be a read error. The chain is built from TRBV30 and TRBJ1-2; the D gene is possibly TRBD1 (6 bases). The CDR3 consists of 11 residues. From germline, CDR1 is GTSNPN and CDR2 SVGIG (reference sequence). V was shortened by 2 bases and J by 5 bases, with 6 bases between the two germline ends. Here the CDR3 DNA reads TGTGCCTGGAGTACAGGGTATGGCTACACCTTC. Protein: CAWSTGYGYTF.

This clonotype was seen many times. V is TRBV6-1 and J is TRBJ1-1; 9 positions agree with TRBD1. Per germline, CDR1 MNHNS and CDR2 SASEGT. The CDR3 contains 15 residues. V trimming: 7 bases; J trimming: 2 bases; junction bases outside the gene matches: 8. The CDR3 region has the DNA TGTGCCAGCACTTTAAACAGGGGGCAAAACACTGAAGCTTTCTTT. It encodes CASTLNRGQNTEAFF.

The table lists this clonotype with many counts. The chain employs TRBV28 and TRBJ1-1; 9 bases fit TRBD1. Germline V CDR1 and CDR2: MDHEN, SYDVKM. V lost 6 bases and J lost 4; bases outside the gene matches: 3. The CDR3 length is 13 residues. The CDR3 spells CASRQQGATEAFF. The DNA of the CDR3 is TGTGCCAGCAGACAACAGGGGGCCACTGAAGCTTTCTTT.

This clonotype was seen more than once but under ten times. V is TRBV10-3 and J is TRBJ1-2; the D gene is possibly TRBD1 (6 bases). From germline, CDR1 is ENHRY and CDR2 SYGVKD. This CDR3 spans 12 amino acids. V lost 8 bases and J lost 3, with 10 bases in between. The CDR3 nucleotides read TGTGCCATCGGGGGGGGCGACTATGGCTACACCTTC. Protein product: CAIGGGDYGYTF.

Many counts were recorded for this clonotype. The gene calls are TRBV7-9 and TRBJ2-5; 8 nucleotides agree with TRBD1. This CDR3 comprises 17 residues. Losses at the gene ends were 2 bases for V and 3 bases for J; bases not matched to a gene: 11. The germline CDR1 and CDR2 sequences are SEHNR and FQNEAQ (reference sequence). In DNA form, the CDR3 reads TGTGCCAGCAGCTTATTCCGACCGGGACAGGTAGAAGAGACCCAGTACTTC. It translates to CASSLFRPGQVEETQYF.